This T cell receptor (beta chain) came from a study of shared clonotypes between healthy human individuals. The protocol was immunoSEQ multiplex PCR, while the TCRdb copy is restricted to in-frame clones and leaves out a portion. Seen here are fewer than 600,000 clones, around three quarters observed once, and the top ten hold about 12%. Genomic DNA from unsorted samples was obtained from 80 million to 100 million PBMCs (per sample). CDR3 size: 17 residues. CDR1 and CDR2 (germline): SGHRS, YFSETQ. V lost 5 bases and J lost 5; bases outside the gene matches: 9. This sequence was found in a woman aged 40 to 50 in good health. Some clones in this sample may be carry-over from other donors' samples. The chain uses TRBV5-1 and TRBJ2-2; 13 positions match TRBD2. The sample comprised PBMCs. Here the CDR3 reads CASSPLGLAGATGELFF. The CDR3 bases are TGCGCCAGCAGTCCACTCGGACTAGCGGGAGCGACCGGGGAGCTGTTTTTT.